This T cell receptor (beta chain) is from a study of T cell repertoires in cytomegalovirus infection. Overall study: Both CMV infection and a matching HLA type were indicated by public TCR beta signatures.

Germline loops: CDR1 SGHTA, CDR2 FQGNSA. The junction had 12 bases not matched to a gene; V was cut back by 6 bases and J by 5 bases. The CDR3 is 18 residues long. This clonotype was detected a few times. The antigen remains unidentified. One entry per CDR3 protein results from TCRdb running MiXCR on the reads. The sample contains about 280,000 distinct CDR3 sequences, less than 25% of which appear only once. Study results and caveats: Ex vivo, HLA-C-restricted CMV-specific TCR beta clonotypes prevailed over the rest of the response.

This chain uses TRBV7-2 with TRBJ2-5; 16 bases are a match to TRBD2. The clonotype originates from a human donor in good health (CMV status not recorded). Some clones in this sample may be carry-over from other donors' samples. Source: cultured PBMCs, taken from culture after CMV antigen stimulation. DNA for the CDR3: TGTGCCAGCAGGCTCCGCCCGGGACTAGCGGGGGGGGGGGAGACCCAGTACTTC. Encoded protein: CASRLRPGLAGGGETQYF.